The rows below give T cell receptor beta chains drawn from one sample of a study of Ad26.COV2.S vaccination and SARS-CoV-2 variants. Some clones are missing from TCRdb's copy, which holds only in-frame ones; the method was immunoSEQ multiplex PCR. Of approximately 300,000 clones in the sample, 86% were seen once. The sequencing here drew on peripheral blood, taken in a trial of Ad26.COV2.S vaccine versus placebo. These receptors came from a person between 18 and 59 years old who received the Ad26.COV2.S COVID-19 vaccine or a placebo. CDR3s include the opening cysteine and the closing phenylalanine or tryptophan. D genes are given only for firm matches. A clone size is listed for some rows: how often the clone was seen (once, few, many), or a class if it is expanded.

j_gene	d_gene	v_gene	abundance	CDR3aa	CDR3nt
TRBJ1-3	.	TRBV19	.	CASSISNRNTIYF	TGTGCCAGTAGTATAAGCAACAGAAACACCATATATTTT
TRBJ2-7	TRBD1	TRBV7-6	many	CASSLGTGGSSSYEQYF	TGTGCCAGCAGCCTGGGGACAGGGGGGTCCAGCTCCTACGAGCAGTACTTC
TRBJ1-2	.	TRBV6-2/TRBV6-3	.	CASSQQGRYGYTF	TGTGCCAGCAGTCAACAGGGAAGATACGGCTACACCTTC
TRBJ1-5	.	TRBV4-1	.	CASSQDGVGGDQPQHF	TGCGCCAGCAGCCAAGATGGGGTTGGGGGCGATCAGCCCCAGCATTTT
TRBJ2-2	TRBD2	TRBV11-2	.	CASSIGTKNTGELFF	TGTGCCAGCAGCATCGGGACTAAGAACACCGGGGAGCTGTTTTTT
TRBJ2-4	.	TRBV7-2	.	CASSLPGQKNIQYF	TGTGCCAGCAGCTTGCCTGGACAGAAAAACATTCAGTACTTC
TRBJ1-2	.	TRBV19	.	CASTPTGSHYGYTF	TGTGCCAGTACCCCGACAGGTTCCCACTATGGCTACACCTTC
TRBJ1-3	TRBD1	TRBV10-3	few	CAISTGTGSRGNTIYF	TGTGCCATCAGTACAGGGACAGGGTCTCGTGGAAACACCATATATTTT
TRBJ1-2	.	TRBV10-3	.	CAISAGQDYGYTF	TGTGCCATCAGTGCCGGACAAGACTATGGCTACACCTTC
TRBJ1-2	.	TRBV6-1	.	CASSERAAYGYTF	TGTGCCAGCAGTGAGCGGGCAGCCTATGGCTACACCTTC
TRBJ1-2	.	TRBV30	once	CAWSSGNHYGYTF	TGTGCCTGGAGTTCCGGGAACCACTATGGCTACACCTTC
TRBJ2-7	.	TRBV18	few	CASSPNGQHYEQYF	TGTGCCAGCTCACCAAACGGGCAGCACTACGAGCAGTACTTC
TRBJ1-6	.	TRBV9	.	CASSVGEPSSYNSPLHF	TGTGCCAGCAGCGTAGGGGAGCCAAGCTCCTATAATTCACCCCTCCACTTT
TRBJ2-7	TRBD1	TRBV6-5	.	CASSFTGTGGDEQYF	TGTGCCAGCAGTTTCACCGGGACAGGGGGCGACGAGCAGTACTTC
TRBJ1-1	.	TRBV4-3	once	CASSRLVGTEAFF	TGCGCCAGCAGCCGACTTGTGGGCACTGAAGCTTTCTTT
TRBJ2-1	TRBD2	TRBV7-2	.	CASSFVGTSGYNEQFF	TGTGCCAGCAGCTTCGTCGGGACTAGCGGGTACAATGAGCAGTTCTTC
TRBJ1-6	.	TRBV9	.	CASSVGGLNSPLHF	TGTGCCAGCAGCGTAGGAGGGCTTAATTCACCCCTCCACTTT
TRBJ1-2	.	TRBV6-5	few	CASSPGVGYTF	TGTGCCAGCAGTCCAGGGGTTGGCTACACCTTC
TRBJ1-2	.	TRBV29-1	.	CSAAQGKVGYTF	TGCAGCGCAGCTCAGGGGAAGGTCGGCTACACCTTC
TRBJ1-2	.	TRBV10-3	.	CAISPTGEGYGYTF	TGTGCCATCAGTCCAACGGGGGAGGGTTATGGCTACACCTTC
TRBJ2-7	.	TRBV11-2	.	CASSTQGFTYEQYF	TGTGCCAGCAGCACCCAGGGGTTCACCTACGAGCAGTACTTC
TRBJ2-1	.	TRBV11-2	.	CASSSPPGAWQFF	TGTGCCAGCAGCTCGCCTCCGGGGGCTTGGCAGTTCTTC
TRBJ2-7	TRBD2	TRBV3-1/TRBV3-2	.	CASSQEGRGSGSYEQYF	TGTGCCAGCAGCCAAGAAGGGCGCGGTAGCGGGTCCTACGAGCAGTACTTC
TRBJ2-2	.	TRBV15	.	CATSREGRNTGELFF	TGTGCCACCAGCAGAGAGGGGAGGAACACCGGGGAGCTGTTTTTT
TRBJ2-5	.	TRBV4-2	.	CASSQDGQHGETQYF	TGTGCCAGCAGCCAAGATGGACAGCATGGGGAGACCCAGTACTTC
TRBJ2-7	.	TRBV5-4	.	CASSLGSLTRDEQYF	TGTGCCAGCAGCTTGGGTTCCCTCACCCGGGACGAGCAGTACTTC
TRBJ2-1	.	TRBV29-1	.	CSVRDGYNEQFF	TGCAGCGTCCGGGACGGATACAATGAGCAGTTCTTC
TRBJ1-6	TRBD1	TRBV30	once	CAWGTSSTGFGWDNSPLHF	TGTGCCTGGGGAACCTCCTCGACAGGGTTCGGGTGGGATAATTCACCCCTCCACTTT
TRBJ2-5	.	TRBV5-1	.	CASSLAGSGYPSQETQYF	TGCGCCAGCAGCTTGGCCGGTTCGGGCTACCCATCCCAAGAGACCCAGTACTTC
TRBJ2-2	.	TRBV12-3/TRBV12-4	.	CASSLVYAGELFF	TGTGCCAGCTCACTTGTATACGCCGGGGAGCTGTTTTTT
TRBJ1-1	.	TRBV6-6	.	CASSYSNRGTEAFF	TGTGCCAGCAGTTACTCGAATAGGGGGACTGAAGCTTTCTTT
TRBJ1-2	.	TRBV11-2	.	CASRPGPNYGYTF	TGTGCCAGCAGACCGGGCCCTAACTATGGCTACACCTTC
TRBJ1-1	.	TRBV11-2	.	CASSSLGALNTEAFF	TGTGCCAGCAGCTCCCTGGGGGCTTTGAACACTGAAGCTTTCTTT
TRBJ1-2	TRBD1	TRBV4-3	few	CASSPLGQNYGYTF	TGCGCCAGCAGCCCTTTGGGACAGAACTATGGCTACACCTTC
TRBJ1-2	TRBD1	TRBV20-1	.	CSASARGDRANYGYTF	TGCAGTGCTAGTGCTCGTGGGGACAGAGCTAACTATGGCTACACCTTC
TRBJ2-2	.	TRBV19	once	CAVKDRANTGELFF	TGTGCCGTTAAGGACCGCGCAAACACCGGGGAGCTGTTTTTT
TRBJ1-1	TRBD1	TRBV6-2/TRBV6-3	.	CASSYNDRDMNTEAFF	TGTGCCAGCAGTTACAACGACAGGGACATGAACACTGAAGCTTTCTTT
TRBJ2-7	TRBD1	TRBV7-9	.	CASSLNRGSYEQYF	TGTGCCAGCAGCTTAAACAGGGGCTCCTACGAGCAGTACTTC
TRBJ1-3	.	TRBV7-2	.	CASSLIRSGNTIYF	TGTGCCAGCAGCTTAATTCGCTCTGGAAACACCATATATTTT
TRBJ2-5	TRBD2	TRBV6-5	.	CASGRGGRRETQYF	TGTGCCAGCGGGCGGGGGGGTCGGAGAGAGACCCAGTACTTC
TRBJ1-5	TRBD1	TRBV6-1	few	CASSESGGYQPQHF	TGTGCCAGCAGTGAATCAGGGGGCTATCAGCCCCAGCATTTT
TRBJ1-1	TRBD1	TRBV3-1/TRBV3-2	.	CASSPYRGLLTEAFF	TGTGCCAGCAGCCCCTACAGGGGGCTATTGACTGAAGCTTTCTTT
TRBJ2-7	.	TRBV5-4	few	CASSPEGVGQTYEQYF	TGTGCCAGCAGCCCTGAGGGGGTTGGACAGACCTACGAGCAGTACTTC
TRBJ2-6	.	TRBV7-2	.	CASSFMPGTGANVLTF	TGTGCCAGCAGCTTCATGCCGGGGACTGGGGCCAACGTCCTGACTTTC
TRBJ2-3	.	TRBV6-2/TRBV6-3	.	CASSYPRSGGTDTQYF	TGTGCCAGCAGTTACCCGAGGTCGGGCGGCACAGATACGCAGTATTTT